This T cell receptor (beta chain) was captured by sequencing in a study of T cells in Graves' hyperthyroidism and ophthalmopathy. Amplification of TCR beta CDR3 regions used RNA as the template. Carried out on the TCR CDR3, a first-round RT-PCR used the HTBI primer set. In TCRdb, the multiplex PCR reads were re-called with MiXCR into one record per CDR3 protein. Of about 710,000 distinct CDR3 sequences listed, around 17% were seen once; the top ten hold around 7.7%. This clonotype was seen ten or more times. The antigen is not known. Study-wide findings and caveats: Blood also showed most of the thyroid clonotypes that were expanded above 0.001.

The V and J ends lost 9 bases and 2 bases, in that order; junction bases with no gene match: 5. The CDR3 extends over 13 amino acids. The germline CDR1 and CDR2 sequences are KGHDR and SFDVKD. Sequences were obtained from blood. This clonotype originated in a man aged 18 to 29 with Graves' hyperthyroidism. This chain connects TRBV24-1 to TRBJ1-2; 7 bases are a match to TRBD1. The CDR3 protein is CATEDRRNYGYTF. CDR3 in DNA: TGTGCCACCGAGGACAGGAGAAACTATGGCTACACCTTC.